This T cell receptor beta chain was identified during a study of neurological immune-mediated disorders. The output of every sequencing run, over 160 million TCR-beta sequences, came from 15-18 subjects. TCRdb ran MiXCR on the 5' RACE reads and lists one entry per CDR3 protein. The sample consists of about 60,000 distinct CDR3 sequences, around 9.7% of them appearing once. This clonotype occurred many times. Its antigen is unidentified. Study-level findings and limits: The greatest TCR clonal expansion appeared in HTLV-1-associated myelopathy and the smallest, falling below healthy controls, in multiple sclerosis. Expanded clones shared no CDR3 amino acid sequences across subjects, suggesting private repertoires in all groups.

The germline CDR1 and CDR2 sequences are MNHEY and SVGAGI. The length of the CDR3 is 17 residues. J lost 4 bases, V lost 0 bases, and 9 bases had no gene match. Time point specified: longitudinal time-point 2. Unsorted libraries were prepared from 2 million PBMCs that had been stored at -80 C. Sequencing used PBMCs. The chain combines TRBV6-5 with TRBJ2-1, with 7 bases identical to TRBD1. This sequence was found in a man aged 25-45 years in good health. The CDR3 nucleotides read TGTGCCAGCAGTTACTCGCCTTCCGGGACAGATTACAATGAGCAGTTCTTC. This sequence encodes CASSYSPSGTDYNEQFF.